This TCR beta chain appears in the sequencing data of a study of regulatory T cells in long-lasting Graves disease. The time point is: newly diagnosed GD, antithyroid drugs for less than 3 months. From RNA extracted from PBMCs, the TCR library was made. Study results and caveats: Persistent disease exhibited a predilection for TRBV28, TRBJ1-2 and TRBJ2-5.

Between the trimmed V and J ends, which lost 3 bases and 0 bases, there was a span of 9 bases. There are 14 residues in the CDR3. Germline loops: CDR1 DFQATT, CDR2 SNEGSKA (reference sequence). According to the study, TCR beta libraries were built with iRepertoire HTBI primers and CDR3-region Arm-PCR. TCRdb fed the multiplex PCR reads into MiXCR, producing one record per CDR3 protein. The data hold roughly 510,000 distinct CDR3 sequences, with around 16% observed a single time. This clonotype turned up a few times. The antigen remains undetermined. The same specimen was also included in a second study, on T cells in Graves' hyperthyroidism and ophthalmopathy. That source adds: HTBI primers were employed in a first-round RT-PCR of the TCR CDR3.

The gene calls are TRBV20-1 and TRBJ2-1; no reliable D call. This specimen consisted of peripheral blood mononuclear cells (PBMCs), obtained at new diagnosis, from a patient treated with antithyroid drugs. This sequence was found in a man between 18 and 29 years old with Graves disease. The CDR3 DNA follows: TGCAGTGCTAGCCTATGGAGCTCCTACAATGAGCAGTTCTTC. Translated: CSASLWSSYNEQFF.